The 17 T cell receptor beta chains in this list originate from one sample, sequenced in a study of regulatory T cells in long-lasting Graves disease. Time point noted: newly diagnosed GD, antithyroid drugs for less than 3 months. The authors made the TCR library using RNA they extracted from PBMCs. Sequencing libraries for TCR beta were prepared with iRepertoire HTBI primers and Arm-PCR of CDR3 regions. TCRdb used MiXCR to reprocess the multiplex PCR reads, holding one entry per CDR3 protein. Counted here are approximately 350,000 distinct CDR3 sequences, about a sixth occurring once; the ten biggest clones make up around 20%. The same data also went into a second study, on T cells in Graves' hyperthyroidism and ophthalmopathy.

The starting material was peripheral blood mononuclear cells (PBMCs), obtained at new diagnosis, from a patient treated with antithyroid drugs. The receptors were sampled from a woman aged 18-29 years with Graves disease.

This clonotype was detected ten times or more. The chain employs TRBV6-2 or TRBV6-3 and TRBJ2-7, with TRBD1 as a possible D gene (5 bases). The germline V gene encodes CDR1 MNHEY and CDR2 SVGEGT. V was shortened by 9 bases and J by 3 bases, with 12 bases between the two germline ends. The CDR3 totals 12 residues. CDR3 nucleotides: TGTGCCAGTGACAGTCCCTACTACGAGCAGTACTTC. It specifies CASDSPYYEQYF.

This chain links TRBV30 with TRBJ1-6, with a tentative D call TRBD1 (6 bases). Looked up from germline, CDR1 is GTSNPN and CDR2 is SVGIG (reference sequence). The CDR3 sequence is 13 residues long. Trimming pared 2 bases from V and 7 bases from J, leaving 9 bases between. The CDR3 loop reads CAWSRDKNSPLHF. The DNA of the CDR3 is TGTGCCTGGAGTCGGGACAAAAATTCACCCCTCCACTTT. Based on the CDR3 plus reference TRBV30 and TRBJ1-6, the full variable domain is SQTIHQWPATLVQPVGSPLSLECTVEGTSNPNLYWYRQAAGRGLQLLFYSVGIGQISSEVPQNLSASRPQDRQFILSSKKLLLSDSGFYLCAWSRDKNSPLHFGNGTRLTVT.

This clonotype occurred a few times. The CDR3 protein is CASTQEAGSYEQYF. In DNA form, the CDR3 reads TGTGCCAGCACCCAGGAAGCGGGAAGCTACGAGCAGTACTTC. The chain uses TRBV25-1 and TRBJ2-7; 7 bases align to TRBD2. V was pared by 7 bases and J by 3 bases, with 9 bases of the junction left unmatched. Germline CDR1 and CDR2: MGHDK and SYGVNS. CDR3 size: 14 residues.

Many counts were recorded for this clonotype. For the CDR3, the DNA is TGTGCCAGCAGCTTGGAAGGGACTACTCAAGAGACCCAGTACTTC. Its protein is CASSLEGTTQETQYF. V usage is TRBV11-2 and J usage is TRBJ2-5, with 7 positions matching TRBD2. This CDR3 has 15 amino acids. Per the germline V gene, CDR1 is SGHAT and CDR2 is FQNNGV. The ends lost 3 bases at V and 2 bases at J; junction bases unmatched: 6.

This clonotype was seen repeatedly, ten times or more. The chain carries TRBV20-1 and TRBJ2-7, with D perhaps given as TRBD1 or TRBD2 (5 bases each). Germline assignment: CDR1 DFQATT and CDR2 SNEGSKA (reference sequence). V dropped 3 bases and J dropped 4 bases, with 10 bases sitting between them. The CDR3 runs 12 residues. The DNA of the CDR3 is TGCAGTGCTAGTTTCTGGGGGTACGAGCAGTACTTC. Its translation is CSASFWGYEQYF.

V usage is TRBV27 and J usage is TRBJ2-3; D possibly uses TRBD1 or TRBD2 (5 bases each). The germline gives CDR1 MNHEY, CDR2 SMNVEV (reference sequence). There are 13 residues in the CDR3. The V gene lost 11 bases and the J gene lost 5 bases, with 17 bases spanning the gap. CDR3 coding DNA: TGTGCCTCCCGGGACCTCTTAGTAGATACGCAGTATTTT. Translation: CASRDLLVDTQYF.

This clonotype came up many times. The rearrangement uses TRBV2 and TRBJ2-7; D might be TRBD1 or TRBD2, each matching 6 bases. The CDR3 totals 14 residues. Deletions cut 6 bases from V and 6 bases from J, with 18 bases between. From germline, CDR1 is SNHLY and CDR2 FYNNEI. The CDR3 loop is CASRPGEGGPEQYF. The CDR3, as DNA: TGTGCCAGCAGGCCAGGAGAGGGGGGCCCCGAGCAGTACTTC.

This clonotype was found many times. The CDR3 DNA reads TGTGCCAGCAGCCCAGGGGGCACTGAAGCTTTCTTT. Translating gives CASSPGGTEAFF. The chain couples TRBV11-2 to TRBJ1-1; 7 positions match TRBD1. V was clipped by 5 bases and J by 4 bases; unmatched bases: 1. Germline V CDR1 and CDR2: SGHAT, FQNNGV. This CDR3 contains 12 residues.

The rearrangement joins TRBV11-2 to TRBJ1-1; D might be TRBD1 (6 bases). This CDR3 is 13 amino acids long. V was shortened by 1 base and J by 6 bases, with 9 bases between the two germline ends. Per the germline V gene, CDR1 is SGHAT and CDR2 is FQNNGV. CDR3 residues: CASSLVGGPEAFF. The CDR3 DNA follows: TGTGCCAGCAGCTTAGTTGGGGGGCCTGAAGCTTTCTTT.

The chain has TRBV2 and TRBJ2-7; D perhaps matches TRBD1 (7 bases). Germline V CDR1 and CDR2: SNHLY, FYNNEI. The CDR3 sequence is 15 residues long. The germline V and J ends were trimmed by 3 bases and 4 bases, with 16 bases remaining between them. The CDR3 loop reads CASSDPQGGRYEQYF. The CDR3 DNA sequence: TGTGCCAGCAGTGATCCCCAGGGGGGTCGATACGAGCAGTACTTC.

Concerning this clonotype: Just one base apart from a much larger clone, this may be a read error. The V call is TRBV7-3, the J call TRBJ2-2, with D possibly matching TRBD2 (7 bases). CDR1 is SGHTA and CDR2 is FQGTGA in the germline V gene. The CDR3 extends over 14 amino acids. The CDR3 DNA reads as TGTGCCAGCAGCCCACTTGGGGGGGCCGGGGGGCTGTTTTTT. Residues: CASSPLGGAGGLFF. Full variable domain (outside the CDR3, taken from reference TRBV7-3 and TRBJ2-2): GAGVSQTPSNKVTEKGKYVELRCDPISGHTALYWYRQSLGQGPEFLIYFQGTGAADDSGLPNDRFFAVRPEGSVSTLKIQRTERGDSAVYLCASSPLGGAGGLFFGEGSRLTVL.

This clonotype was counted many times. A junction boundary mismatches the germline segment, possibly from a read error. The rearrangement uses TRBV2 and TRBJ2-2; 7 bases are shared with TRBD2. The CDR3 contains 16 residues. The V gene's germline CDR1 is SNHLY and CDR2 FYNNEI. This CDR3 reads CVSSETAAGRTGELFF. DNA for the CDR3: TGTGTCAGCAGTGAGACCGCAGCGGGACGAACCGGGGAGCTGTTTTTT.

This clonotype was picked up many times. This chain connects TRBV3-1 to TRBJ1-5; D remains ambiguous. This CDR3 is 15 amino acids long. V was pared by 1 base and J by 3 bases, with 10 bases between. CDR1 LGHDT and CDR2 YNNKEL come from the germline V gene (reference sequence). The CDR3 DNA reads TGTGCCAGCAGCCAAGCCGGGTCCTACAATCAGCCCCAGCATTTT. It codes for CASSQAGSYNQPQHF.

This clonotype appeared many times. The chain employs TRBV28 and TRBJ2-7, with D maybe TRBD1 (7 bases). The CDR3 has 16 amino acids. Germline loops: CDR1 MDHEN, CDR2 SYDVKM. V was cut by 6 bases and J by 2 bases, with 20 bases left in between. The DNA of the CDR3 is TGTGCCAGCAGCTTGGAGACGGGGGACAGTCCCTACGAGCAGTACTTC. This encodes CASSLETGDSPYEQYF. Complete variable domain (other parts from reference TRBV28 and TRBJ2-7): DVKVTQSSRYLVKRTGEKVFLECVQDMDHENMFWYRQDPGLGLRLIYFSYDVKMKEKGDIPEGYSVSREKKERFSLILESASTNQTSMYLCASSLETGDSPYEQYFGPGTRLTVT.

At least ten counts were recorded for this clonotype. The chain is built from TRBV28 and TRBJ2-2; 9 positions match TRBD1. Looked up from germline, CDR1 is MDHEN and CDR2 is SYDVKM. CDR3 length equals 15 residues. V trimming: 6 bases; J trimming: 7 bases; junction bases outside the gene matches: 9. The CDR3 is CASSPTGGSGGELFF. DNA of the CDR3: TGTGCCAGCAGCCCTACAGGGGGCTCGGGCGGGGAGCTGTTTTTT.

This clonotype was observed many times. The V call is TRBV20-1, the J call TRBJ2-7, with 9 bases lining up with TRBD2. CDR3 size: 16 residues. V lost 3 bases, J lost 7 bases, and 16 bases stayed unmatched. Germline lookup yields CDR1 DFQATT and CDR2 SNEGSKA (reference sequence). CDR3 amino acids: CSASSLLIAGAGEQYF. For the CDR3, the DNA is TGCAGTGCTAGTTCCCTTCTGATAGCGGGGGCGGGAGAGCAGTACTTC.

The sample holds a few counts of this clonotype. The J gene is TRBJ2-3, the V gene TRBV4-1; D is undetermined. Per germline, CDR1 MGHRA and CDR2 YSYEKL. V was shortened by 0 bases and J by 4 bases, with 14 bases between the two germline ends. This CDR3 comprises 16 residues. The CDR3 reads CASSQESRVSADTQYF. DNA of the CDR3: TGCGCCAGCAGCCAAGAGTCACGGGTTAGTGCAGATACGCAGTATTTT.